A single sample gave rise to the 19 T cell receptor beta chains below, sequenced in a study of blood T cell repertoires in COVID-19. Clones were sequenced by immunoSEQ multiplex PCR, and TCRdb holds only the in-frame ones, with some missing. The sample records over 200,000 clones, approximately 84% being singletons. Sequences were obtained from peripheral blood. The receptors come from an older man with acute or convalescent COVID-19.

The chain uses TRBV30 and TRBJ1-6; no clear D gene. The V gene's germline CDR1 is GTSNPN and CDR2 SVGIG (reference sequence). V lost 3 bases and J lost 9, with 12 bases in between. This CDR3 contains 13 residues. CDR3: CAWREGSVSPLHF. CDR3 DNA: TGTGCCTGGAGAGAGGGATCAGTTTCACCCCTCCACTTT.

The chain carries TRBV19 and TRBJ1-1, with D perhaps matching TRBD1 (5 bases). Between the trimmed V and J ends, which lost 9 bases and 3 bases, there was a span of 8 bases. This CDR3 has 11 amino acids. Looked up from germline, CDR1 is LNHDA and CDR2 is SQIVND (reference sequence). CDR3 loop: CASLRDTEAFF. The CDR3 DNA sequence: TGTGCCAGCCTCAGGGACACTGAAGCTTTCTTT.

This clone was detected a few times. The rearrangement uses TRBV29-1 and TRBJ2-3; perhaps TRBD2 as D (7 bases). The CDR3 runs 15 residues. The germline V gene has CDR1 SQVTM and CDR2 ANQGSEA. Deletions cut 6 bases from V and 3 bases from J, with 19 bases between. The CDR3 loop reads CSVNGGGARTDTQYF. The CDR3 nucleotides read TGCAGCGTCAACGGAGGGGGGGCGAGGACAGATACGCAGTATTTT.

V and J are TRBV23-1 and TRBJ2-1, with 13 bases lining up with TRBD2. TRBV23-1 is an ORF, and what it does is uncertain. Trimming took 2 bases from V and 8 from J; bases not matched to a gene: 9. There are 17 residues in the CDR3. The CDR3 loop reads CASSQGVRLAGGDEQFF. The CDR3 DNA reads TGCGCCAGCAGTCAAGGTGTACGACTAGCGGGAGGTGATGAGCAGTTCTTC.

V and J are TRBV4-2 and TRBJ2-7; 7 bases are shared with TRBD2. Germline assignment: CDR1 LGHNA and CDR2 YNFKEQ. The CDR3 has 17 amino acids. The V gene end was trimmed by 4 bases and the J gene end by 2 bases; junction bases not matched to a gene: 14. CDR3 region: CASSPEAASGGAYEQYF. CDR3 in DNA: TGTGCCAGCAGCCCAGAAGCGGCTAGCGGAGGGGCCTACGAGCAGTACTTC.

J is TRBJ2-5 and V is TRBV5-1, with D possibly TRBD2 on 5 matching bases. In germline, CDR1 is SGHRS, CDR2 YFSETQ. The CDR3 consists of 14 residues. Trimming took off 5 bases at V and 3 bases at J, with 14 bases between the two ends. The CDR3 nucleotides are TGCGCCAGCAGGTGGAGCGGCGCGGAAGAGACCCAGTACTTC. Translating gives CASRWSGAEETQYF. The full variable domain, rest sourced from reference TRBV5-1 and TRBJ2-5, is KAGVTQTPRYLIKTRGQQVTLSCSPISGHRSVSWYQQTPGQGLQFLFEYFSETQRNKGNFPGRFSGRQFSNSRSEMNVSTLELGDSALYLCASRWSGAEETQYFGPGTRLLVL.

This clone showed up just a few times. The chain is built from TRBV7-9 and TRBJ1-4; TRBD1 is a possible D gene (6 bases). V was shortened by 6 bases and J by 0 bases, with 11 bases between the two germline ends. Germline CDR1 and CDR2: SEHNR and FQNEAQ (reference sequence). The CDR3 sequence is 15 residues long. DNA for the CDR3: TGTGCCAGCAGTAGACAGGCTTCAACTAATGAAAAACTGTTTTTT. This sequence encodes CASSRQASTNEKLFF.

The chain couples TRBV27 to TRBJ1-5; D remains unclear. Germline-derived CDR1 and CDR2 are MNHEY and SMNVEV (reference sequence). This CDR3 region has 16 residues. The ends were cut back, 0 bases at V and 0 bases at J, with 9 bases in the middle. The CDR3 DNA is TGTGCCAGCAGTTTATCGGGCCAGTATAGCAATCAGCCCCAGCATTTT. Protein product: CASSLSGQYSNQPQHF.

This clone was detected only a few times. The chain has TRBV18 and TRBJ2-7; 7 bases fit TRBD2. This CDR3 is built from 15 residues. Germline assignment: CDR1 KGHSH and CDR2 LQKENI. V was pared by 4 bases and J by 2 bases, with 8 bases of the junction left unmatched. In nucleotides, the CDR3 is TGTGCCAGCTCACGTACTAGCGCCCCGCCCTACGAGCAGTACGTC. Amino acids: CASSRTSAPPYEQYV.

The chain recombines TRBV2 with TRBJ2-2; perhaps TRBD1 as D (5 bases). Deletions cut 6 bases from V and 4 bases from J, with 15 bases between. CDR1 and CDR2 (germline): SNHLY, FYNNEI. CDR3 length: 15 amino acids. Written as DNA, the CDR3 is TGTGCCAGCAGCGCCTTGGACATGCCCACCGGGGAGCTGTTTTTT. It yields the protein CASSALDMPTGELFF.

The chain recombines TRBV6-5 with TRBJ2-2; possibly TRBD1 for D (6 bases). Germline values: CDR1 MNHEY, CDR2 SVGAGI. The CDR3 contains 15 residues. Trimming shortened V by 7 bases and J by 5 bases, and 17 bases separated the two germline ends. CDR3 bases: TGTGCCAGCAACAGGGACCCGAGTGGAACCGGGGAGCTGTTTTTT. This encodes CASNRDPSGTGELFF.

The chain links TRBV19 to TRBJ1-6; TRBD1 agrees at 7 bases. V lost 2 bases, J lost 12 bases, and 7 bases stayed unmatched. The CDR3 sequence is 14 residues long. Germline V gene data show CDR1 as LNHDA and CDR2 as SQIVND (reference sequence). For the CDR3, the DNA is TGTGCCAGTAGTATAAAGACAGGGAACGGACCCCTCCACTTT. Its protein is CASSIKTGNGPLHF.

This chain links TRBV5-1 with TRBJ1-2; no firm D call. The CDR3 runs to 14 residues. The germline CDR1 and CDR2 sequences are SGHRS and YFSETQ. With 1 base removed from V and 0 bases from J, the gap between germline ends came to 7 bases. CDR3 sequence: CASSLIQANYGYTF. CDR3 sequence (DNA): TGCGCCAGCAGCTTGATACAAGCTAACTATGGCTACACCTTC.

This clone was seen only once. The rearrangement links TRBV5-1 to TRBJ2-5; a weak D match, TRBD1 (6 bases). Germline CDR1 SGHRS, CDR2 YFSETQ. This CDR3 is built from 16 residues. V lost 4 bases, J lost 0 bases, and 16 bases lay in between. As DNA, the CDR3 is TGCGCCAGCAGCGGGGGCCTAGCCCTTAACCAAGAGACCCAGTACTTC. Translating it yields CASSGGLALNQETQYF.

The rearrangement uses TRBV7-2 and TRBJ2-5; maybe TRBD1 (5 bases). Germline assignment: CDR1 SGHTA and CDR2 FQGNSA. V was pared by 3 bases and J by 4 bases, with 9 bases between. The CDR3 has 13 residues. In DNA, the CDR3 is TGTGCCAGCAGCTTTCAGGGAAGAGAGACCCAGTACTTC. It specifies CASSFQGRETQYF.

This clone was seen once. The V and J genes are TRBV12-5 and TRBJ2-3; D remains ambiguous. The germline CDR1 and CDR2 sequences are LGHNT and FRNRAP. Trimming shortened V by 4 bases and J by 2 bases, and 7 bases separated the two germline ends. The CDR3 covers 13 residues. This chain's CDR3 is CASGSPLTDTQYF. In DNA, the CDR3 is TGTGCTAGTGGTTCCCCCCTCACAGATACGCAGTATTTT.

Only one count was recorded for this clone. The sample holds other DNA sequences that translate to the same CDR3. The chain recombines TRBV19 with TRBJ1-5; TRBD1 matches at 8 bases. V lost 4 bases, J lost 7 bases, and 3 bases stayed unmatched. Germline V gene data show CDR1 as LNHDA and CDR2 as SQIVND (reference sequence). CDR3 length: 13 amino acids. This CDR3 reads CASSTGGGQPQHF. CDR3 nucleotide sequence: TGTGCCAGTAGTACAGGGGGCGGGCAGCCCCAGCATTTT.

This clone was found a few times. CDR3 nucleotide sequence: TGTGCCAGCAGTTACTCGAATATGGGACAGGGGGCTGAAGCTTTCTTT. Translation gives CASSYSNMGQGAEAFF. The chain carries TRBV6-2 or TRBV6-3 and TRBJ1-1, with 11 bases fitting TRBD1. CDR1 and CDR2 (germline): MNHEY, SVGEGT. The CDR3 loop spans 16 amino acids. The trim removed 0 bases at V and 6 bases at J, leaving 6 bases unmatched.

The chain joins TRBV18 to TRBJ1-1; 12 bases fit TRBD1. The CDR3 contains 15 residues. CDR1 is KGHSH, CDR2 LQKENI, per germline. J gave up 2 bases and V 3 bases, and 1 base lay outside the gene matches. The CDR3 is CASSPGQGANTEAFF. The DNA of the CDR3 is TGTGCCAGCTCACCGGGACAGGGGGCCAACACTGAAGCTTTCTTT.